Reported below is one TCR beta chain. Its target is unknown. This sample was included in a study of shared clonotypes between healthy human individuals. Some clones are missing from TCRdb's copy, which holds only in-frame ones; the method was immunoSEQ multiplex PCR. The table shows roughly 550,000 clones, with 95% to 96% occurring only once. General study findings and limits: It was the non-shared clonotypes that had lower generation probabilities than clonotypes shared by all four donors. Incompleteness in sorted-subset sequencing, despite large depth, was shown by rarefaction.

Trimming at V came to 5 bases and at J to 3 bases, leaving 8 bases not matched to a gene. The germline V gene has CDR1 MDHEN and CDR2 SYDVKM. The CDR3 is 16 amino acids. Naive CD8 isolation took CD45RO-negative cells positively selected for CCR7 and excluded terminally differentiated effector memory CD45RA+ cells. Sequenced input: naive CD8+ T cells sorted from blood. This TCR came from a woman aged 25 to 39 in good health. The rearrangement joins TRBV28 to TRBJ2-5, with 11 bases that match TRBD2. Written as DNA, the CDR3 is TGTGCCAGCAGTCCCGTAGCGGGAGGGAGGGAAGAGACCCAGTACTTC. Its protein product is CASSPVAGGREETQYF.